A single sample gave rise to the 12 T cell receptor beta chains below, sequenced in a study of T cells expressing NK-cell markers. TCRdb processed the 5' RACE reads again and assigns one entry to each CDR3 protein, with no DNA. Its listing shows 200,000 to 300,000 distinct CDR3 sequences. Sequencing was performed on blood T cells: a sorted CD56 or NKG2C T cell subset, CD4+ or CD8+ T cells, or bulk PBMC T cells (not recorded which). The receptors shown here come from a woman aged 18 to 75 in good health.

The chain employs TRBV20-1 and TRBJ2-3; TCRdb outputs TRBD1, but without DNA this stays unchecked. The length of the CDR3 is 13 residues. The germline CDR1 and CDR2 sequences are DFQATT and SNEGSKA (reference sequence). CDR3 amino acids: CSAGGVQGDTQYF.

V is TRBV19 and J is TRBJ2-1; with no DNA, the TCRdb D assignment of TRBD2 cannot be verified. CDR1 and CDR2 from the germline V gene are LNHDA and SQIVND (reference sequence). This CDR3 comprises 16 residues. The CDR3 is CASSMDLGTTPNEQFF.

The J gene is TRBJ2-4, the V gene TRBV20-1. CDR1 is DFQATT, CDR2 SNEGSKA, per germline (reference sequence). This CDR3 comprises 15 residues. This CDR3 is CSARDTGVAKNIQYF.

V usage is TRBV12-3 or TRBV12-4 and J usage is TRBJ2-1; the D call from TCRdb, TRBD1, cannot be confirmed without DNA. The CDR3 extends over 12 amino acids. This CDR3 reads CASGKGTNEQFF.

The CDR3 sequence is CASSPMRGGVAKNIQYF. J is TRBJ2-4 and V is TRBV21-1; the D gene TCRdb calls, TRBD1, cannot be checked with no DNA. TRBV21-1 is marked as a pseudogene. The CDR3 consists of 17 residues.

The rearrangement uses TRBV29-1 and TRBJ2-2; no DNA is available, so the TRBD1 call from TCRdb remains unchecked. CDR1 and CDR2 (germline): SQVTM, ANQGSEA. This CDR3 region has 15 residues. The CDR3 spells CSVEGRAANTGELFF.

CDR3 loop: CASSFSGFDQPQHF. This sequence joins TRBV7-2 and TRBJ1-5. The CDR3 runs 14 residues. In germline, CDR1 is SGHTA, CDR2 FQGNSA.

The V and J genes are TRBV12-3 or TRBV12-4 and TRBJ1-5; TCRdb names TRBD1, which stays unverified in the absence of DNA. There are 16 residues in the CDR3. Here the CDR3 reads CASSSPPGPSNQPQHF.

This chain connects TRBV14 to TRBJ1-1; with no DNA, the TCRdb D assignment of TRBD1 cannot be verified. This CDR3 has 14 amino acids. Germline V gene lookup returns CDR1 SGHDN and CDR2 FVKESK. CDR3: CASRPRDTFTEAFF.

The chain combines TRBV20-1 with TRBJ2-5; TCRdb lists TRBD1, though no DNA is available to test this call. Germline CDR1 DFQATT, CDR2 SNEGSKA (reference sequence). CDR3 length: 13 residues. CDR3 sequence: CRTSGGVLETQYF.

This chain uses TRBV12-3 or TRBV12-4 with TRBJ1-1; TCRdb proposes TRBD1, but this gene call is untestable without DNA. CDR3 size: 11 residues. CDR3 protein: CASSETGKAFF.

The chain couples TRBV6-2 or TRBV6-3 to TRBJ1-2; TCRdb calls TRBD1, which cannot be checked without DNA. Germline V gene sequence: CDR1 MNHEY, CDR2 SVGEGT. The CDR3 is made up of 14 amino acids. CDR3 amino acids: CASSYNRGLYGYTF.